This T cell receptor (beta chain) emerged from a study of shared T cell receptors in the human thymus. This CDR3 has 13 residues. Trimming stripped 5 bases from V and 6 bases from J, with 10 bases between. The germline V gene has CDR1 SNHLY and CDR2 FYNNEI. Sequenced by immunoSEQ multiplex PCR; TCRdb stores in-frame clones only, minus some. The data show some 700,000 clones, approximately 88% seen once. These data are also associated with another study on human thymus T cells. From that paper: Healthy Finnish infants having corrective surgery for congenital heart defects served as donors. During corrective heart surgery, resections were taken, and the thymus tissue came from them. What appeared biased in thymic and blood repertoires was the usage of V and J genes.

The chain links TRBV2 to TRBJ2-2, with D unresolved. The TCR comes from a boy in the first two years of life with a congenital heart defect. The sample comprised thymocytes. CDR3 bases: TGTGCCAGCAGTCTAGAGTTCGCCGGGGAGCTGTTTTTT. Translating it yields CASSLEFAGELFF.